The 13 T cell receptor beta chains below come from one sample, sequenced in a study of T-cell memory formation after mild COVID-19. TCRdb ran MiXCR on the 5' RACE reads and lists one entry per CDR3 protein. The sample shows about 340,000 distinct CDR3 sequences, over 13% of them seen only once. Sequencing input: PBMCs or a T cell subset sorted from them (not recorded which). Receptor source: a man aged 18 to 30 who had mild COVID-19 (a few samples of this study predate the infection). Cell type and time point are not known.

V is TRBV4-1 and J is TRBJ1-5, with D unclear. Looked up from germline, CDR1 is MGHRA and CDR2 is YSYEKL. This CDR3 is 17 amino acids long. The V gene lost 2 bases and the J gene lost 4 bases, with 18 bases spanning the gap. This CDR3 reads CASSQYRMAVENQPQHF. CDR3 in DNA: TGCGCCAGCAGCCAATATCGGATGGCAGTGGAGAATCAGCCCCAGCATTTT.

This clonotype has a handful of counts. The chain carries TRBV6-5 and TRBJ1-2, with TRBD1 matching 7 bases. Germline V CDR1 and CDR2: MNHEY, SVGAGI. Trimming removed 6 bases from V and 5 bases from J; junction bases left unmatched: 6. CDR3 length: 13 residues. CDR3 sequence (DNA): TGTGCCAGCAGGTCCGGGACAGAATATGGCTACACCTTC. It codes for CASRSGTEYGYTF.

This clonotype was counted a few times. The V gene is TRBV6-6, the J gene TRBJ2-3; the match to TRBD2 covers 7 bases. This CDR3 comprises 16 residues. CDR1 is MNHNY and CDR2 is SVGAGI in the germline V gene (reference sequence). With V trimmed by 5 bases and J by 0 bases, 8 bases remained unmatched. This chain's CDR3 is CASSTLGRASTDTQYF. The CDR3 coding sequence is TGTGCCAGCAGTACCCTTGGGAGGGCGAGCACAGATACGCAGTATTTT.

This clonotype was counted only a few times. The V gene is TRBV7-2, the J gene TRBJ2-5; possibly TRBD2 for D (5 bases). The CDR3 totals 17 residues. Trimming removed 3 bases from V and 4 bases from J, with 21 bases in between. The germline CDR1 and CDR2 sequences are SGHTA and FQGNSA. CDR3 residues: CASSFPAGDPWGETQYF. The CDR3 bases are TGTGCCAGCAGCTTCCCGGCGGGCGACCCTTGGGGAGAGACCCAGTACTTC.

This clonotype was seen more than once but under ten times. This chain connects TRBV6-6 to TRBJ2-1, with D possibly matching TRBD2 (7 bases). Trimming cost V 0 bases and J 2 bases, with 17 bases left between them. This CDR3 is built from 18 residues. Germline CDR1 and CDR2: MNHNY and SVGAGI (reference sequence). CDR3 DNA: TGTGCCAGCAGTTACTCCCTTAGTACGGGGGGCGCCTACAATGAGCAGTTCTTC. Protein sequence: CASSYSLSTGGAYNEQFF.

The chain joins TRBV12-3 or TRBV12-4 to TRBJ2-7, with no clear D. This CDR3 contains 13 residues. The V end lost 3 bases, the J end lost 3 bases, and 9 bases lay between the germline ends. This CDR3 is CASSLDKHYEQYF. The CDR3 DNA sequence: TGTGCCAGCAGTTTGGATAAGCACTACGAGCAGTACTTC.

This clonotype was seen a handful of times. The chain is built from TRBV10-3 and TRBJ1-4; weak D call: TRBD1 (6 bases). With 5 bases removed from V and 6 bases from J, the gap between germline ends came to 16 bases. Germline V CDR1 and CDR2: ENHRY, SYGVKD. The CDR3 runs to 15 residues. The CDR3 region is CAISRTGPSDEKLFF. Here the CDR3 DNA reads TGTGCCATCAGTCGAACAGGGCCGTCGGATGAAAAACTGTTTTTT.

This clonotype was counted at least ten times. The genes are TRBV25-1 and TRBJ2-5, with 9 bases aligning to TRBD1. This CDR3 has 15 amino acids. Unmatched junction bases numbered 7, after V lost 3 bases and J lost 5 bases. Germline loops: CDR1 MGHDK, CDR2 SYGVNS. CDR3 sequence (DNA): TGTGCCAGCAGTGAGAAGGACAGGGGATACGAGACCCAGTACTTC. This sequence encodes CASSEKDRGYETQYF.

This clonotype was seen ten or more times. The V and J genes are TRBV18 and TRBJ1-5; possibly TRBD1 for D (6 bases). The germline CDR1 and CDR2 sequences are KGHSH and LQKENI. This CDR3 has 12 amino acids. V was clipped by 6 bases and J by 7 bases, with 10 bases between them. CDR3 amino acids: CASSPGDQPQHF. CDR3 coding DNA: TGTGCCAGCTCCCCAGGGGACCAGCCCCAGCATTTT.

This clonotype was counted many times. This chain connects TRBV6-5 to TRBJ1-2; possibly TRBD1 for D (5 bases). V was trimmed by 0 bases and J by 2 bases, leaving 16 bases between them. Germline assignment: CDR1 MNHEY and CDR2 SVGAGI. The CDR3 sequence is 17 residues long. Here the CDR3 DNA reads TGTGCCAGCAGTTACTCAGGGGCTGAAGGGGCCAACTATGGCTACACCTTC. Translation: CASSYSGAEGANYGYTF.

This clonotype has more than one count but fewer than ten. This chain joins TRBV7-3 and TRBJ2-2, with TRBD1 matching 7 bases. The CDR3 is made up of 14 amino acids. The germline CDR1 and CDR2 sequences are SGHTA and FQGTGA. V dropped 5 bases and J dropped 7; count of bases not matched to a gene: 7. The CDR3: CASSRQGIDGELFF. The CDR3 bases are TGTGCCAGCAGCCGACAGGGTATAGACGGGGAGCTGTTTTTT.

V and J are TRBV7-2 and TRBJ2-7, with D tentatively TRBD2 (5 bases). V lost 5 bases, J lost 5 bases, and 13 bases lay in between. The CDR3 is 13 residues long. Germline CDR1 reads SGHTA; CDR2 reads FQGNSA. CDR3 loop: CASSPQEAHEQYV. CDR3 nucleotide sequence: TGTGCCAGCAGCCCGCAGGAGGCCCACGAGCAGTACGTC.

This clonotype was seen a few times. The V call is TRBV6-5, the J call TRBJ2-6; 8 nucleotides match TRBD2. The CDR3 loop spans 18 amino acids. Germline lookup yields CDR1 MNHEY and CDR2 SVGAGI. Trimming at V came to 5 bases and at J to 1 base, leaving 10 bases not matched to a gene. In DNA, the CDR3 is TGTGCCAGCAGTCCGAACGGAGCGGGGGTTTCTGGGGCCAACGTCCTGACTTTC. This translates into CASSPNGAGVSGANVLTF.